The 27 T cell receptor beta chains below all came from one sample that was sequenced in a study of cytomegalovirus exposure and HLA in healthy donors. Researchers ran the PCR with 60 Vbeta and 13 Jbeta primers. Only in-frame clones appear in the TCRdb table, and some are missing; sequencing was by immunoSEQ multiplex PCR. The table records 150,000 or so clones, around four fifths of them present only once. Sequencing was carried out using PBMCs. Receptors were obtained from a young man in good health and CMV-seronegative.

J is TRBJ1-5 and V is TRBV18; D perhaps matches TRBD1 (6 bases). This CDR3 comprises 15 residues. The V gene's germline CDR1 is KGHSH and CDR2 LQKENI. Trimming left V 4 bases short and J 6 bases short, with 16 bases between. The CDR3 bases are TGTGCCAGCTCACTATCGGACAGCTATGTTCAGCCCCAGCATTTT. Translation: CASSLSDSYVQPQHF.

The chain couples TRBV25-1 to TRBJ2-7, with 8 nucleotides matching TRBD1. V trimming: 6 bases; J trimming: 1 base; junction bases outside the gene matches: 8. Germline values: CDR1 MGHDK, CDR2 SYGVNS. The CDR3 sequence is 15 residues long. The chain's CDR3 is CASRRRDRLSYEQYF. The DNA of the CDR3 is TGTGCCAGCAGGAGGAGGGACAGGCTGTCCTACGAGCAGTACTTC.

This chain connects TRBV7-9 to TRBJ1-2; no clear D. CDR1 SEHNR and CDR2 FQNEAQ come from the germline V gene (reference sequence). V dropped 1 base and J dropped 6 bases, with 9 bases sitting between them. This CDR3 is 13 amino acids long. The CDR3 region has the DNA TGTGCCAGCAGCTTAGGTCAACCGGATGGCTACACCTTC. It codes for CASSLGQPDGYTF.

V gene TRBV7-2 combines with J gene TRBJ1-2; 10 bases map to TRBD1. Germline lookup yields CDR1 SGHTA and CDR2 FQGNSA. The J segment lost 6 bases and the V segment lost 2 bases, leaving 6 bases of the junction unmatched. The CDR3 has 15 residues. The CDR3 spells CASSLLGTGVNGYTF. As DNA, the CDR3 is TGTGCCAGCAGCTTATTGGGGACAGGGGTCAATGGCTACACCTTC.

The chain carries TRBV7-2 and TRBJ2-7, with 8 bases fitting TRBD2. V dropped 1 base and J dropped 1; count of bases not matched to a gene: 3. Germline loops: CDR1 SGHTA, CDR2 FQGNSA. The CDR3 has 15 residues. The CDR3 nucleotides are TGTGCCAGCAGCTTAGGCGGGACTAGTTCCTACGAGCAGTACTTC. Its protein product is CASSLGGTSSYEQYF.

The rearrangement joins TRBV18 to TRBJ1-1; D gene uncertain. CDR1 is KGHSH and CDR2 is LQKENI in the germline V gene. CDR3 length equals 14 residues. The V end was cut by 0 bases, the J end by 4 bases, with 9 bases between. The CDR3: CASSPPGLATEAFF. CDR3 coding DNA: TGTGCCAGCTCACCACCTGGGTTAGCCACTGAAGCTTTCTTT. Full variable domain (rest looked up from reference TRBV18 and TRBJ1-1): NAGVMQNPRHLVRRRGQEARLRCSPMKGHSHVYWYRQLPEEGLKFMVYLQKENIIDESGMPKERFSAEFPKEGPSILRIQQVVRGDSAAYFCASSPPGLATEAFFGQGTRLTVV.

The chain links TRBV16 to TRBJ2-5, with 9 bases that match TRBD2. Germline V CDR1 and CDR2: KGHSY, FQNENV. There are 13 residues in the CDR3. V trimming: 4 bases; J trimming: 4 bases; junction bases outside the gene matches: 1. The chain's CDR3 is CASSPGLAETQYF. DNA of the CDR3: TGTGCCAGCAGCCCGGGACTAGCAGAGACCCAGTACTTC.

The CDR3 loop reads CASSPVEGTQPQHF. The DNA of the CDR3 is TGTGCCAGCAGCCCCGTCGAGGGAACACAGCCCCAGCATTTT. The rearrangement uses TRBV9 and TRBJ1-5; no clear D. Trimming left V 4 bases short and J 7 bases short, with 15 bases between. The CDR3 length is 14 residues. Germline lookup yields CDR1 SGDLS and CDR2 YYNGEE.

The DNA of the CDR3 is TGTGCCAGCAGCTTGAGGAGGACAGGGGGCCTCCATGAGCAGTTCTTC. The encoded protein is CASSLRRTGGLHEQFF. The chain couples TRBV5-6 to TRBJ2-1; 11 nucleotides agree with TRBD1. The germline gives CDR1 SGHDT, CDR2 YYEEEE. The CDR3 contains 16 residues. V was clipped by 1 base and J by 8 bases; unmatched bases: 8.

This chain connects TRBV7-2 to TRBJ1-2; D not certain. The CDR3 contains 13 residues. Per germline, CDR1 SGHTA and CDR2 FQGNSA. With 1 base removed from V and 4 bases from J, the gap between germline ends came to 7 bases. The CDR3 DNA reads TGTGCCAGCAGCTTAGATGGCCTCTATGGCTACACCTTC. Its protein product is CASSLDGLYGYTF.

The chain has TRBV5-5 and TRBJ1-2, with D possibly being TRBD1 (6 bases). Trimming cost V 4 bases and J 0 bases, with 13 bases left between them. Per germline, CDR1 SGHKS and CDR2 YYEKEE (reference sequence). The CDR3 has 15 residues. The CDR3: CASSPGQFSNYGYTF. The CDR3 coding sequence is TGTGCCAGCAGCCCAGGACAGTTTTCTAACTATGGCTACACCTTC.

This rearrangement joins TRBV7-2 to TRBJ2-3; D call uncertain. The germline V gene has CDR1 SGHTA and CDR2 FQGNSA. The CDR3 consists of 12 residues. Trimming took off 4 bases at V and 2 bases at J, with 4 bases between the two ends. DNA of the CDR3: TGTGCCAGCAGCTCCTTCACAGATACGCAGTATTTT. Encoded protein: CASSSFTDTQYF. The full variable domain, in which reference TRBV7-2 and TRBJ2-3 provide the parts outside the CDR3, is GAGVSQSPSNKVTEKGKDVELRCDPISGHTALYWYRQSLGQGLEFLIYFQGNSAPDKSGLPSDRFSAERTGGSVSTLTIQRTQQEDSAVYLCASSSFTDTQYFGPGTRLTVL.

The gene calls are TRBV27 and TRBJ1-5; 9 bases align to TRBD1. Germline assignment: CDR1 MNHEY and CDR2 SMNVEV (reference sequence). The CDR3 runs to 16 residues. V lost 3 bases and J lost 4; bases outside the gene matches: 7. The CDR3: CASSLGEGQGNQPQHF. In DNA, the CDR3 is TGTGCCAGCAGTTTGGGTGAGGGACAGGGAAATCAGCCCCAGCATTTT.

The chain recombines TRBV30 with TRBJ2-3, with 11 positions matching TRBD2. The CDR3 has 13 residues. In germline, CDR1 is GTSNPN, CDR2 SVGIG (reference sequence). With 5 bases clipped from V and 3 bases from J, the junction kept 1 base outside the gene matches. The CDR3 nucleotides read TGTGCCTGGGCTAGCGGGGGGACAGATACGCAGTATTTT. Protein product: CAWASGGTDTQYF.

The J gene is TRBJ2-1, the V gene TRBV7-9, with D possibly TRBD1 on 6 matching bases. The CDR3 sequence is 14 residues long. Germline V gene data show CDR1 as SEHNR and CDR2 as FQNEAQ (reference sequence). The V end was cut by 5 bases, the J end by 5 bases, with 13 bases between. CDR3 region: CASSPRDNHNEQFF. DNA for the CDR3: TGTGCCAGCAGCCCCCGGGACAACCACAATGAGCAGTTCTTC.

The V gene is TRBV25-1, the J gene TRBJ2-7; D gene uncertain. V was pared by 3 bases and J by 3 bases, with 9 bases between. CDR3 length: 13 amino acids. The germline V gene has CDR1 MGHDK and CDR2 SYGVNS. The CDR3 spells CASSDPISYEQYF. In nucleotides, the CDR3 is TGTGCCAGCAGTGATCCGATCAGCTACGAGCAGTACTTC.

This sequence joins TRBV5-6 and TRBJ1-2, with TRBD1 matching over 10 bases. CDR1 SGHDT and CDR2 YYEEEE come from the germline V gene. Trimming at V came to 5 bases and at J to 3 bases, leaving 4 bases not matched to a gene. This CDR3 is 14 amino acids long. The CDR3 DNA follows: TGTGCCAGCAGTCCCGGGACAGGGGACTATGGCTACACCTTC. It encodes CASSPGTGDYGYTF.

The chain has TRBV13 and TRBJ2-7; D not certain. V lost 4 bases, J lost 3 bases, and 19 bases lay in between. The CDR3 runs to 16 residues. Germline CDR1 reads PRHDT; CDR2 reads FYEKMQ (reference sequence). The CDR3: CASSSSGFHTNYEQYF. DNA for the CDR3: TGTGCCAGCAGCTCCTCGGGTTTTCACACTAACTACGAGCAGTACTTC. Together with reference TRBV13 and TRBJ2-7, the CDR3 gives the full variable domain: AAGVIQSPRHLIKEKRETATLKCYPIPRHDTVYWYQQGPGQDPQFLISFYEKMQSDKGSIPDRFSAQQFSDYHSELNMSSLELGDSALYFCASSSSGFHTNYEQYFGPGTRLTVT.

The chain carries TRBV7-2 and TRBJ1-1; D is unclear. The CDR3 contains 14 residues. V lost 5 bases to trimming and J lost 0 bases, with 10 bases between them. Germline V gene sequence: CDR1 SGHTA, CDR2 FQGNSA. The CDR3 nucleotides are TGTGCCAGCAGCCCACGGTATTTGAACACTGAAGCTTTCTTT. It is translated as CASSPRYLNTEAFF.

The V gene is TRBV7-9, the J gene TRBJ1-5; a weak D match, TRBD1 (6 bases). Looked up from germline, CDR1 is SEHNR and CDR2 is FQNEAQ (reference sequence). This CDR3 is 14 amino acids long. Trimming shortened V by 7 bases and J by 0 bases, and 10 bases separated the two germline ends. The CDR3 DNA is TGTGCCAGCACCATACAGGGTAGCAATCAGCCCCAGCATTTT. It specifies CASTIQGSNQPQHF.

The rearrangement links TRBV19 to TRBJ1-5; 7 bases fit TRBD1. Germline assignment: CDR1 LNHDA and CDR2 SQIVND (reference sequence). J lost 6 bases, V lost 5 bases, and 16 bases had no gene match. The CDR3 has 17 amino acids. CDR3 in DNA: TGTGCCAGTAGTCCCGGGCCTCGACAGGGCCAAGCTCAGCCCCAGCATTTT. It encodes CASSPGPRQGQAQPQHF. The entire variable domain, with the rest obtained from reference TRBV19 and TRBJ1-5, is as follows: DGGITQSPKYLFRKEGQNVTLSCEQNLNHDAMYWYRQDPGQGLRLIYYSQIVNDFQKGDIAEGYSVSREKKESFPLTVTSAQKNPTAFYLCASSPGPRQGQAQPQHFGDGTRLSIL.

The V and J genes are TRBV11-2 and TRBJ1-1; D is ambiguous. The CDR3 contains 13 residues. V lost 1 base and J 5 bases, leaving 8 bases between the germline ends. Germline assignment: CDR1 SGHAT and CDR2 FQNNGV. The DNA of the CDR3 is TGTGCCAGCAGCTTAGGGGCGGGAACTGAAGCTTTCTTT. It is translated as CASSLGAGTEAFF.

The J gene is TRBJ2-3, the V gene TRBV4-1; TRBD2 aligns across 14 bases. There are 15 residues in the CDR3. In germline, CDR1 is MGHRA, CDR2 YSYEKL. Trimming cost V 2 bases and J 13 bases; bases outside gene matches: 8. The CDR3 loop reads CASSQLTSGREREYF. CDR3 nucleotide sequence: TGCGCCAGCAGCCAACTGACTAGCGGGAGGGAGAGGGAGTATTTT.

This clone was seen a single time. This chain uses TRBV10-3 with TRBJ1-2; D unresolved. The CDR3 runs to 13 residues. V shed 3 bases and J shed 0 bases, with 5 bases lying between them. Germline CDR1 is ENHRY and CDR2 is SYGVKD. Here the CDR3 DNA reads TGTGCCATCAGTGATGCAGCTAACTATGGCTACACCTTC. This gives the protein CAISDAANYGYTF.

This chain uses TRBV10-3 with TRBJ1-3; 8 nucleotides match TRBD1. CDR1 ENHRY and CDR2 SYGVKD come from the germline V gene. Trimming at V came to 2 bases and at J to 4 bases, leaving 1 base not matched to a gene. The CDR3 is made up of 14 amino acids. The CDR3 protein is CAISEAGGGNTIYF. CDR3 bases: TGTGCCATCAGTGAGGCAGGGGGCGGAAACACCATATATTTT.

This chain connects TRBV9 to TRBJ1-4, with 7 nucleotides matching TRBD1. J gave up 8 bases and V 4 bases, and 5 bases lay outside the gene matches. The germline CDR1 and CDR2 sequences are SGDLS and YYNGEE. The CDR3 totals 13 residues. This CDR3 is CASSRQGWEKLFF. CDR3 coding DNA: TGTGCCAGCAGCCGACAGGGTTGGGAAAAACTGTTTTTT.

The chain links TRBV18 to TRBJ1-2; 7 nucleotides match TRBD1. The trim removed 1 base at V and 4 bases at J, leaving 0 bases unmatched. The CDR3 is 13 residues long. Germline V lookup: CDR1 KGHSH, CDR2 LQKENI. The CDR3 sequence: CASSPRDSYGYTF. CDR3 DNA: TGTGCCAGCTCACCACGGGACAGCTATGGCTACACCTTC.